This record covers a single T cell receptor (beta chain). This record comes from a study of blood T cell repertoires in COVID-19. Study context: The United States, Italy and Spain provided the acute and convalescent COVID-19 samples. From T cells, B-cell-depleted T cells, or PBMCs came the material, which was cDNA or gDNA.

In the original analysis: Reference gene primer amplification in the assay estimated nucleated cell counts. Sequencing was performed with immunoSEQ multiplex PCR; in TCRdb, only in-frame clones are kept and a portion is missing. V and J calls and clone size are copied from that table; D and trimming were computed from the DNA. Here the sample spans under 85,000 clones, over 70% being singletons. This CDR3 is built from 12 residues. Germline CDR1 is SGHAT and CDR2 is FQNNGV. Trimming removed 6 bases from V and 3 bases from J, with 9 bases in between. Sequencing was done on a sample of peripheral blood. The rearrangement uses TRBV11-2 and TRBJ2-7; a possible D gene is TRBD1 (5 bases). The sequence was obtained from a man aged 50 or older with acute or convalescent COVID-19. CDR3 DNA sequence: TGTGCCAGCAGACGACAGAGCTACGAGCAGTACTTC. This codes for CASRRQSYEQYF.